Below, 14 T cell receptor beta chains from the same sample are listed, as sequenced in a study of blood T cell repertoires in COVID-19. The table came from immunoSEQ multiplex PCR; TCRdb's copy has only in-frame clones and leaves some out. Among approximately 120,000 clones listed, around 80% were seen once. The sequencing sample was made of peripheral blood. The source of these receptors is a man aged 30 to 39 with COVID-19, enrolled during active disease.

The chain employs TRBV4-1 and TRBJ2-4, with 9 bases fitting TRBD2. Germline V gives CDR1 MGHRA, CDR2 YSYEKL. This CDR3 region has 15 residues. V gave up 3 bases and J gave up 3 bases; unmatched junction bases: 3. The DNA of the CDR3 is TGCGCCAGCAGCCATCCAGCGGGGGGCAAAAACATTCAGTACTTC. This gives the protein CASSHPAGGKNIQYF.

This chain uses TRBV18 with TRBJ2-1; D uncertain. The CDR3 is made up of 14 amino acids. CDR1 and CDR2 (germline): KGHSH, LQKENI. V shed 3 bases and J shed 4 bases, with 10 bases lying between them. In DNA, the CDR3 is TGTGCCAGCTCACCTAAGACTCGTTACAATGAGCAGTTCTTC. Protein product: CASSPKTRYNEQFF.

The gene calls are TRBV30 and TRBJ1-2, with 8 nucleotides matching TRBD1. Germline V gene data show CDR1 as GTSNPN and CDR2 as SVGIG (reference sequence). Trimming took 1 base from V and 8 from J; bases not matched to a gene: 12. There are 15 residues in the CDR3. For the CDR3, the DNA is TGTGCCTGGAGTGAAGGATCTACAGGGGGTCTAGGCTACACCTTC. This translates into CAWSEGSTGGLGYTF.

The chain carries TRBV28 and TRBJ2-7, with D possibly being TRBD2 (5 bases). Trimming pared 4 bases from V and 7 bases from J, leaving 8 bases between. The CDR3 loop spans 11 amino acids. Germline loops: CDR1 MDHEN, CDR2 SYDVKM. The CDR3 DNA reads as TGTGCCAGCAGTTCGGGGTGGGAGCAGTACTTC. Translation gives CASSSGWEQYF.

This chain joins TRBV6-5 and TRBJ1-2; TRBD1 matches at 7 bases. The CDR3 is made up of 12 amino acids. V shed 10 bases and J 2 bases; nucleotides not matched to a gene: 4. Germline V gives CDR1 MNHEY, CDR2 SVGAGI. CDR3 bases: TGTGCCACCCGACAGGGAAACTATGGCTACACCTTC. It is translated as CATRQGNYGYTF.

This chain joins TRBV30 and TRBJ1-4; D unclear. This CDR3 contains 14 residues. Germline V CDR1 and CDR2: GTSNPN, SVGIG (reference sequence). Trimming took 2 bases from V and 4 from J, leaving 11 bases between them. CDR3 protein: CAWSLYSRNEKLFF. For the CDR3, the DNA is TGTGCCTGGAGTTTATACAGCCGTAATGAAAAACTGTTTTTT. Drawing the rest from reference TRBV30 and TRBJ1-4, the complete variable domain is SQTIHQWPATLVQPVGSPLSLECTVEGTSNPNLYWYRQAAGRGLQLLFYSVGIGQISSEVPQNLSASRPQDRQFILSSKKLLLSDSGFYLCAWSLYSRNEKLFFGSGTQLSVL.

The J gene is TRBJ1-4, the V gene TRBV19; TRBD1 is a possible D gene (6 bases). Deletions cut 7 bases from V and 4 bases from J, with 19 bases between. Germline lookup yields CDR1 LNHDA and CDR2 SQIVND (reference sequence). This CDR3 spans 16 amino acids. CDR3 residues: CASTTTGRTGNEKLFF. CDR3 coding DNA: TGTGCCAGTACCACCACAGGGAGAACGGGTAATGAAAAACTGTTTTTT.

The chain couples TRBV6-5 to TRBJ2-5; TRBD1 matches at 7 bases. The CDR3 totals 15 residues. The J segment lost 2 bases and the V segment lost 6 bases, leaving 9 bases of the junction unmatched. CDR1 is MNHEY and CDR2 is SVGAGI in the germline V gene. In DNA, the CDR3 is TGTGCCAGCAGCCAGGGGCCGGGACAGCAAGAGACCCAGTACTTC. It is translated as CASSQGPGQQETQYF.

The CDR3 reads CASSTTGVGTEAFF. In nucleotides, the CDR3 is TGTGCCAGCAGTACGACAGGGGTTGGCACTGAAGCTTTCTTT. The chain links TRBV27 to TRBJ1-1; the match to TRBD1 covers 8 bases. The trim removed 5 bases at V and 4 bases at J, leaving 6 bases unmatched. This CDR3 has 14 amino acids. Germline CDR1 reads MNHEY; CDR2 reads SMNVEV (reference sequence).

CDR3 region: CASSFRGQETQYF. CDR3 sequence (DNA): TGCGCCAGCAGTTTCAGGGGCCAAGAGACCCAGTACTTC. The rearrangement uses TRBV5-1 and TRBJ2-5; tentatively, D is TRBD1 (6 bases). The V and J ends lost 5 bases and 1 base respectively, with 9 bases between them. CDR1 and CDR2 (germline): SGHRS, YFSETQ. The CDR3 totals 13 residues.

The rearrangement joins TRBV19 to TRBJ2-7; possibly TRBD2 for D (6 bases). Per germline, CDR1 LNHDA and CDR2 SQIVND (reference sequence). The V end lost 10 bases, the J end lost 2 bases, and 15 bases lay between the germline ends. The CDR3 is made up of 13 amino acids. The CDR3 loop is CATAQGGAYEQYF. The DNA of the CDR3 is TGTGCCACCGCTCAGGGAGGCGCCTACGAGCAGTACTTC.

The chain has TRBV4-2 and TRBJ2-1; a possible D gene is TRBD2 (5 bases). There are 15 residues in the CDR3. Trimming removed 0 bases at V and 9 bases at J, with 15 bases between. Germline-derived CDR1 and CDR2 are LGHNA and YNFKEQ. For the CDR3, the DNA is TGTGCCAGCAGCCAAGATGCCACTAGAATCAGTGAGCAGTTCTTC. This translates into CASSQDATRISEQFF.

The V gene is TRBV4-1, the J gene TRBJ2-3; possibly TRBD2 for D (6 bases). CDR3 length: 19 residues. Trimming stripped 3 bases from V and 2 bases from J, with 24 bases between. Germline values: CDR1 MGHRA, CDR2 YSYEKL. CDR3 amino acids: CASSHAPFPSVENTDTQYF. In DNA form, the CDR3 reads TGCGCCAGCAGCCACGCCCCTTTCCCTAGCGTAGAGAACACAGATACGCAGTATTTT.

The V and J genes are TRBV19 and TRBJ2-3; D may be TRBD1 (5 bases). This CDR3 is built from 15 residues. V lost 6 bases and J 6 bases, leaving 19 bases between the germline ends. Germline V gives CDR1 LNHDA, CDR2 SQIVND (reference sequence). CDR3 sequence (DNA): TGTGCCAGTAGGGAGACGTGGGCCAGGGTGGATACGCAGTATTTT. Translated, it gives CASRETWARVDTQYF. Full variable domain (rest looked up from reference TRBV19 and TRBJ2-3): DGGITQSPKYLFRKEGQNVTLSCEQNLNHDAMYWYRQDPGQGLRLIYYSQIVNDFQKGDIAEGYSVSREKKESFPLTVTSAQKNPTAFYLCASRETWARVDTQYFGPGTRLTVL.